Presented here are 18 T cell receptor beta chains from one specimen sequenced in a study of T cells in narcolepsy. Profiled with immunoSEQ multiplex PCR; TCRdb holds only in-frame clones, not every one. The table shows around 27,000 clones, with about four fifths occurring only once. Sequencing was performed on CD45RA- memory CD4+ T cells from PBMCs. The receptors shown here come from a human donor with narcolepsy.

CDR3: CASSPIGLQAFF. For the CDR3, the DNA is TGTGCCAGCAGCCCCATAGGCCTTCAAGCTTTCTTT. V is TRBV7-9 and J is TRBJ1-1; D is unclear. This CDR3 has 12 amino acids. Per germline, CDR1 SEHNR and CDR2 FQNEAQ (reference sequence). V was pared by 5 bases and J by 9 bases, with 13 bases between.

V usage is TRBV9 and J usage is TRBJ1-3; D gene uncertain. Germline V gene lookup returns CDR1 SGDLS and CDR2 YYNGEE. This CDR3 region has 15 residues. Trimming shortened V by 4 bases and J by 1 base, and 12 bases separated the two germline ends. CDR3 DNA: TGTGCCAGCAGCCCCCGGCTAGGGTCTGGAAACACCATATATTTT. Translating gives CASSPRLGSGNTIYF.

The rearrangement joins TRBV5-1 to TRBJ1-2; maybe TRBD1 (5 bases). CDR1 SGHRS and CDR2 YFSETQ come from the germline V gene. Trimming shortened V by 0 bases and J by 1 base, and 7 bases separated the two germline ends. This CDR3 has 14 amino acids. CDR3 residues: CASSLDRNNYGYTF. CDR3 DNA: TGCGCCAGCAGCTTGGACAGGAATAACTATGGCTACACCTTC.

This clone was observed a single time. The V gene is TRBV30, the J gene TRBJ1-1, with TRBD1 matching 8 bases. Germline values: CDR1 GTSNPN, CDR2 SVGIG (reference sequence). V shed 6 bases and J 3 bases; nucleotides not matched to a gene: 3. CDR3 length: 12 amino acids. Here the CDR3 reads CACRTGYTEAFF. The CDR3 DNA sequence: TGTGCCTGTAGGACAGGGTACACTGAAGCTTTCTTT.

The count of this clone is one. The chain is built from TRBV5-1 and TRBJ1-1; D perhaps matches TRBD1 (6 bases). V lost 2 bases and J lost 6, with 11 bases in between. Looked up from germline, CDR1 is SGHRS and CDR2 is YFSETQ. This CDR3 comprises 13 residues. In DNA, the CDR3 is TGCGCCAGCAGCTTCGGGGGCATGGCTGAAGCTTTCTTT. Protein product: CASSFGGMAEAFF.

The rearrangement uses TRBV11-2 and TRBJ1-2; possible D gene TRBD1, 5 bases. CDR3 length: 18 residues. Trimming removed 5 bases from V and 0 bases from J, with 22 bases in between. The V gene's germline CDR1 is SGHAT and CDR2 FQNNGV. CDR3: CASSLMRGRIKANYGYTF. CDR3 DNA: TGTGCCAGCAGCCTGATGCGGGGGAGGATAAAAGCTAACTATGGCTACACCTTC.

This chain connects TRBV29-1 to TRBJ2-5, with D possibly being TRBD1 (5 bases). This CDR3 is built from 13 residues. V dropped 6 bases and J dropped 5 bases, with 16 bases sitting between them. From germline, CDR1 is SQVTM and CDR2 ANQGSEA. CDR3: CSVPHRNGETQYF. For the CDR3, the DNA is TGCAGCGTCCCTCACAGGAATGGGGAGACCCAGTACTTC. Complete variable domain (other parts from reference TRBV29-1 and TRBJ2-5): SAVISQKPSRDICQRGTSLTIQCQVDSQVTMMFWYRQQPGQSLTLIATANQGSEATYESGFVIDKFPISRPNLTFSTLTVSNMSPEDSSIYLCSVPHRNGETQYFGPGTRLLVL.

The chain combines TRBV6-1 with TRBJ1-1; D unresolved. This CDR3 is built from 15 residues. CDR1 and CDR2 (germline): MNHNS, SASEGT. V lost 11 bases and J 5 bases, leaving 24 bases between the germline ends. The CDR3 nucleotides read TGTGCCGCCCTGGCGGGTGGTGGGTACGGTACTGAAGCTTTCTTT. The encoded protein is CAALAGGGYGTEAFF.

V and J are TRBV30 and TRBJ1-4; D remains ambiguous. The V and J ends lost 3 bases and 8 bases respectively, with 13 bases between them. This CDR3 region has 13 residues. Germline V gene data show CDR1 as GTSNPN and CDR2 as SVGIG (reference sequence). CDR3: CAWRVAEGEKLFF. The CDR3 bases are TGTGCCTGGAGGGTTGCGGAAGGGGAAAAACTGTTTTTT.

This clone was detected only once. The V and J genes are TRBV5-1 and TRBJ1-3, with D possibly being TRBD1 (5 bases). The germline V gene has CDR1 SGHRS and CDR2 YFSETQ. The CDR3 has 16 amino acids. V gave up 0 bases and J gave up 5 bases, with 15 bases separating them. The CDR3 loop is CASSLGQSPSRNTIYF. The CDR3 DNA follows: TGCGCCAGCAGCTTGGGACAGAGCCCTTCTAGAAACACCATATATTTT.

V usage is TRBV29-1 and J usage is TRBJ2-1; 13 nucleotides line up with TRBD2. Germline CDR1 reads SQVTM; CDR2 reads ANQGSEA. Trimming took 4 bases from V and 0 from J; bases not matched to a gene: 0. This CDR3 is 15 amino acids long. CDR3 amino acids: CSVGLAGGSYNEQFF. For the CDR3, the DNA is TGCAGCGTTGGACTAGCGGGGGGCTCCTACAATGAGCAGTTCTTC.

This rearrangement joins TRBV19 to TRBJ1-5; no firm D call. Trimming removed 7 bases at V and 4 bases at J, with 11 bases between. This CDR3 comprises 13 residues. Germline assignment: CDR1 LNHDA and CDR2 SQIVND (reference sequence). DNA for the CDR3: TGTGCCAGTACCGTCGCGGGAAATCAGCCCCAGCATTTT. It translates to CASTVAGNQPQHF.

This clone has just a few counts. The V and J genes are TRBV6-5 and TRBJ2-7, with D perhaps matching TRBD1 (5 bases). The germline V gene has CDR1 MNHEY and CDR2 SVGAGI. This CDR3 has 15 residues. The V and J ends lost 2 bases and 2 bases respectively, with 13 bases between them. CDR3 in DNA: TGTGCCAGCAGTTACCTTTCTGGGGCCACCTACGAGCAGTACTTC. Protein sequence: CASSYLSGATYEQYF.

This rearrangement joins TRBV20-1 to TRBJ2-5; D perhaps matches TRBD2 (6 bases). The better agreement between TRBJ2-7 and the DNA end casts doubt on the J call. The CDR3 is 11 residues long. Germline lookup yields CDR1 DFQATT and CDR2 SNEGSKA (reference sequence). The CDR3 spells CSARLGGEQYF. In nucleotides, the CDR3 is TGCAGTGCTAGATTGGGAGGCGAGCAGTACTTC.

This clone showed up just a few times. CDR3 loop: CASSRDRVGYSNQPQHF. CDR3 DNA: TGTGCCAGTAGCCGGGACAGGGTCGGATATAGCAATCAGCCCCAGCATTTT. This chain joins TRBV19 and TRBJ1-5; TRBD1 agrees at 9 bases. V was pared by 6 bases and J by 0 bases, with 9 bases of the junction left unmatched. CDR1 and CDR2 from the germline V gene are LNHDA and SQIVND (reference sequence). The CDR3 is 17 residues long.

The CDR3 region is CASSVTSATEAFF. In DNA, the CDR3 is TGTGCCAGCAGCGTTACGTCTGCGACTGAAGCTTTCTTT. V usage is TRBV5-6 and J usage is TRBJ1-1; D is ambiguous. Germline V CDR1 and CDR2: SGHDT, YYEEEE. Trimming removed 4 bases at V and 5 bases at J, with 12 bases between. The CDR3 sequence is 13 residues long.

The CDR3 spells CASSPRQGGSTDTQYF. The CDR3, as DNA: TGTGCCAGCAGCCCACGACAGGGGGGCTCCACAGATACGCAGTATTTT. The rearrangement uses TRBV7-2 and TRBJ2-3, with TRBD1 identical over 9 bases. The junction had 8 bases not matched to a gene; V was cut back by 5 bases and J by 2 bases. The CDR3 is 16 residues long. Germline loops: CDR1 SGHTA, CDR2 FQGNSA.

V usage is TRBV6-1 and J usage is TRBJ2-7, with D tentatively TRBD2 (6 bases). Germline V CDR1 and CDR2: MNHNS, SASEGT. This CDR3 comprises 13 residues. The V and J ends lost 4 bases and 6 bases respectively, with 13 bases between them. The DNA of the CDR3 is TGTGCCAGCAGTGTACCGACTAGGGGCGAGCAGTACTTC. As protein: CASSVPTRGEQYF.